This record concerns one TCR beta chain sequence. Its antigen is undetermined. This sample is part of a study of cytomegalovirus exposure and HLA in healthy donors. Notes on the study in general: On later analysis, the bulk of CMV-associated TCR beta chains appeared to be HLA-restricted. CMV serostatus was the sole immune exposure data available. Differences between HLA loci emerged in a later analysis of TCR association rates, with DRB1 most and HLA-C fewest.

Use of 60 Vbeta and 13 Jbeta primers characterized the PCR. Only in-frame clones appear in the TCRdb table, and some are missing; sequencing was by immunoSEQ multiplex PCR. This table lists around 100,000 clones. Germline CDR1 SGHRS, CDR2 YFSETQ. V was clipped by 1 base and J by 4 bases, with 8 bases between them. The CDR3 extends over 13 amino acids. The clonotype was recovered from a man over 45 in good health and CMV-seronegative. V gene TRBV5-1 combines with J gene TRBJ2-5; D possibly corresponds to TRBD2 (6 bases). Sequencing was done on a sample of PBMCs. CDR3 nucleotides: TGCGCCAGCAGCTTGCTGGGAGGAGAGACCCAGTACTTC. Residues: CASSLLGGETQYF.